This T cell receptor beta chain stems from a study of blood T cell repertoires in COVID-19. Looking at the study overall: Material from acute and convalescent COVID-19 was sourced from the United States, Italy and Spain. Sources were T cells, B-cell-depleted T cells, or PBMCs; the material itself was cDNA or gDNA.

The CDR3 loop spans 17 amino acids. Per the germline V gene, CDR1 is KGHDR and CDR2 is SFDVKD. The junction had 8 bases not matched to a gene; V was cut back by 4 bases and J by 5 bases. As handled by the study authors: Nucleated cell number was recorded as an estimate derived from reference gene primer amplification. Some clones are missing from TCRdb's copy, which holds only in-frame ones; the method was immunoSEQ multiplex PCR. V, J and clone size are those of that table, while D and trimming were read from the DNA. The sample contains some 180,000 clones, under 90% of which appear only once. Sequenced input: peripheral blood. J is TRBJ2-3 and V is TRBV24-1; TRBD2 matches at 13 bases. The clonotype originates from a man aged 55 to 69 with acute or convalescent COVID-19. In nucleotides, the CDR3 is TGTGCCACCAGTGACCCGGGACTAGCGGGATGGGGAGATACGCAGTATTTT. Its translation: CATSDPGLAGWGDTQYF.